This T cell receptor beta chain was profiled in a study of OX40 agonist ivuxolimab in advanced cancers. V lost 8 bases, J lost 4 bases, and 5 bases stayed unmatched. This CDR3 is built from 13 residues. Germline CDR1 is WSHSY and CDR2 is SAAADI. Assay: immunoSEQ multiplex PCR; the TCRdb copy retains only in-frame clones and omits some. The sample carries under 95,000 clones, around nine tenths recorded once. The chain uses TRBV10-2 and TRBJ1-5, with 7 bases fitting TRBD1. Source: CD4+ or CD8+ T cells sorted from blood, taken in a trial of the OX40 agonist ivuxolimab. This clonotype was sampled from an adult with an advanced solid tumor such as melanoma, head and neck, liver or kidney cancer. The CDR3, as DNA: TGCGCCAGCTCTGGACAGGCTAATCAGCCCCAGCATTTT. Protein product: CASSGQANQPQHF.